The 2 T cell receptor beta chains listed next were all sequenced from one sample in a study of T cell repertoires in cytomegalovirus infection (dated by TCRdb to about 2019). Sequencing relied on an Illumina HiSeq 1500. TCRdb reanalyzed the raw reads on its own, using fastp at Q25 for trimming and MiXCR for clone calling, and kept in-frame beta chains. Identical CDR3 proteins give one entry, which carries the most common genes and DNA. The sample table records 230,000 or so distinct CDR3 sequences; approximately 15% of these occur just once. The top ten hold around half of the sample. Sequencing was performed on CD8+ T cells from PBMCs. The origin of the receptors is a human donor in good health (CMV status not recorded). Some clones in this sample may be carry-over from other donors' samples.

V is TRBV15 and J is TRBJ1-1, with no clear D. This CDR3 comprises 13 residues. Trimming cost V 1 base and J 6 bases, with 9 bases left between them. The germline V gene encodes CDR1 LNHNV and CDR2 YYDKDF (reference sequence). This chain's CDR3 is CATSRAEEAEAFF. Here the CDR3 DNA reads TGTGCCACCAGCAGAGCAGAAGAGGCTGAAGCTTTCTTT.

This rearrangement joins TRBV15 to TRBJ2-5, with 12 positions matching TRBD2. CDR3 length: 20 amino acids. Germline V gives CDR1 LNHNV, CDR2 YYDKDF (reference sequence). Trimming cost V 0 bases and J 0 bases; bases outside gene matches: 11. The CDR3 sequence is CATSRDILAGGITDQETQYF. Written as DNA, the CDR3 is TGTGCCACCAGCAGAGATATACTAGCGGGGGGTATAACCGACCAAGAGACCCAGTACTTC.